A single sample gave rise to the 18 T cell receptor beta chains below, sequenced in a study of vaccination effects on CD4 cells after COVID-19. Profiled with immunoSEQ multiplex PCR; TCRdb holds only in-frame clones, not every one. In the table there are 55,000 to 80,000 clones, about 65% of which are singletons. The ViraFEST assay expanded antigen-specific CD4+ T cells with viral peptide pools before sequencing. At the end of about 10 days of culture, CD4+ T cells were isolated. Vaccinated recipients, who were negative for nucleocapsid antibodies, had no history of SARS-CoV-2 infection. The antigens these receptors bind are not known. The sequenced sample was CD4+ T cells from PBMCs cultured with HCoV-OC43 spike peptides, obtained before COVID-19 vaccination. The subset here: HCoV-OC43 spike overlapping peptide pool stimulation. All receptors derive from a human donor who received a COVID-19 vaccine.

In its sample, this clone was seen a few times. The rearrangement joins TRBV7-9 to TRBJ2-2; D may be TRBD1 or TRBD2 (5 bases each). Germline CDR1 SEHNR, CDR2 FQNEAQ (reference sequence). CDR3 size: 13 residues. V lost 6 bases and J lost 4, with 9 bases in between. The CDR3: CASRGVVTGELFF. The CDR3 DNA reads TGTGCCAGCAGGGGGGTAGTCACCGGGGAGCTGTTTTTT.

CDR3 in DNA: TGTGCCAGCAGCCCGCGTGACAGGGCGCTGAACTATGGCTACACCTTC. Protein: CASSPRDRALNYGYTF. The chain uses TRBV9 and TRBJ1-2, with 7 bases identical to TRBD1. Germline CDR1 SGDLS, CDR2 YYNGEE. The CDR3 runs to 16 residues. J lost 2 bases, V lost 4 bases, and 11 bases had no gene match.

The V call is TRBV6-6, the J call TRBJ2-7; 9 nucleotides agree with TRBD1. V lost 10 bases, J lost 6 bases, and 10 bases stayed unmatched. The CDR3 has 13 residues. The germline V gene encodes CDR1 MNHNY and CDR2 SVGAGI (reference sequence). This CDR3 reads CATKGQGIGEQYV. The CDR3 DNA reads as TGTGCCACCAAGGGACAGGGTATTGGCGAGCAGTACGTC.

This clone was seen a handful of times. The chain employs TRBV12-5 and TRBJ1-5; 11 nucleotides match TRBD1. The CDR3 runs to 14 residues. Germline assignment: CDR1 LGHNT and CDR2 FRNRAP. The V gene end was trimmed by 5 bases and the J gene end by 6 bases; junction bases not matched to a gene: 3. In DNA form, the CDR3 reads TGTGCTAGTGGTATCGGGACAGGGGGTCAGCCCCAGCATTTT. Amino acids: CASGIGTGGQPQHF.

V and J are TRBV27 and TRBJ2-3; a weak D match, TRBD1 (7 bases). The V gene lost 2 bases and the J gene lost 4 bases, with 13 bases spanning the gap. The CDR3 covers 15 residues. The germline V gene encodes CDR1 MNHEY and CDR2 SMNVEV (reference sequence). The CDR3 sequence is CASSLGRGVADTQYF. The CDR3 region has the DNA TGTGCCAGCAGTTTAGGCAGGGGGGTGGCAGATACGCAGTATTTT.

The chain joins TRBV6-1 to TRBJ1-2; D ambiguous. Per the germline V gene, CDR1 is MNHNS and CDR2 is SASEGT. The CDR3 consists of 14 residues. The germline V and J ends were trimmed by 5 bases and 7 bases, with 17 bases remaining between them. In nucleotides, the CDR3 is TGTGCCAGCAGTTCCGAAGACATATCACCTGGCTACACCTTC. This encodes CASSSEDISPGYTF.

V usage is TRBV18 and J usage is TRBJ2-1; no clear D gene. V gave up 1 base and J gave up 5 bases, with 9 bases separating them. CDR1 and CDR2 (germline): KGHSH, LQKENI. This CDR3 region has 14 residues. CDR3 loop: CASSPLGENNEQFF. The CDR3 DNA is TGTGCCAGCTCACCACTAGGAGAGAACAATGAGCAGTTCTTC.

The chain links TRBV29-1 to TRBJ1-2; no definite D call. This CDR3 has 11 amino acids. Germline CDR1 and CDR2: SQVTM and ANQGSEA. Trimming pared 5 bases from V and 5 bases from J, leaving 9 bases between. The CDR3 bases are TGCAGCGTTCTTCGAGGTTATGGCTACACCTTC. Translating it yields CSVLRGYGYTF.

V and J are TRBV2 and TRBJ1-2; D remains unclear. This CDR3 comprises 15 residues. Germline assignment: CDR1 SNHLY and CDR2 FYNNEI. Trimming took 9 bases from V and 7 from J, leaving 24 bases between them. CDR3 nucleotides: TGTGCCAGGAGAAAGGGTGGCCCAGGCTTCTTTGGCTACACCTTC. Translated: CARRKGGPGFFGYTF.

The chain recombines TRBV30 with TRBJ2-1, with D possibly being TRBD2 (7 bases). The germline gives CDR1 GTSNPN, CDR2 SVGIG (reference sequence). The CDR3 loop spans 17 amino acids. The ends were cut back, 1 base at V and 2 bases at J, with 18 bases in the middle. The CDR3, as DNA: TGTGCCTGGAGTGGGAGGGGAGGGGGGCAAGCCTACAATGAGCAGTTCTTC. Encoded protein: CAWSGRGGGQAYNEQFF.

The chain links TRBV5-1 to TRBJ2-3, with D possibly matching TRBD1 (6 bases). This CDR3 is built from 14 residues. CDR1 is SGHRS, CDR2 YFSETQ, per germline. V lost 2 bases to trimming and J lost 0 bases, with 7 bases between them. CDR3 protein: CASSLGTSTDTQYF. DNA for the CDR3: TGCGCCAGCAGCTTAGGGACAAGCACAGATACGCAGTATTTT.

The table lists this clone with a few counts. The V gene is TRBV1, the J gene TRBJ1-1. TRBV1 is assigned pseudogene status. The CDR3 has 14 amino acids. CDR3 loop: CTSSKLRQNTEAFF. The CDR3 region has the DNA TGCACCAGCAGCAAACTGAGGCAGAACACTGAAGCTTTCTTT.

The V call is TRBV7-9, the J call TRBJ2-1; possibly TRBD1 or TRBD2 for D (7 bases each). The CDR3 is made up of 15 amino acids. Germline CDR1 is SEHNR and CDR2 is FQNEAQ (reference sequence). V lost 3 bases, J lost 7 bases, and 16 bases lay in between. The CDR3 here is CASSFPGGGGNEQFF. The CDR3 DNA reads as TGTGCCAGCAGCTTCCCAGGGGGGGGAGGGAATGAGCAGTTCTTC.

V is TRBV19 and J is TRBJ2-6, with 9 bases matching TRBD1. Germline V gives CDR1 LNHDA, CDR2 SQIVND (reference sequence). V trimming: 5 bases; J trimming: 0 bases; junction bases outside the gene matches: 5. The CDR3 contains 17 residues. The CDR3 here is CASSEGTGFSGANVLTF. CDR3 sequence (DNA): TGTGCCAGTAGTGAGGGGACAGGGTTCTCTGGGGCCAACGTCCTGACTTTC.

The chain has TRBV18 and TRBJ2-2; 7 nucleotides align to TRBD1. The ends lost 3 bases at V and 5 bases at J; junction bases unmatched: 6. CDR1 KGHSH and CDR2 LQKENI come from the germline V gene. This CDR3 has 15 residues. CDR3 sequence: CASSPGQLDTGELFF. DNA of the CDR3: TGTGCCAGCTCACCGGGACAGCTTGATACCGGGGAGCTGTTTTTT.

The chain is built from TRBV30 and TRBJ1-2; D is unclear. CDR1 and CDR2 from the germline V gene are GTSNPN and SVGIG (reference sequence). V shed 4 bases and J shed 0 bases, with 12 bases lying between them. The CDR3 runs 14 residues. CDR3 region: CAWMESGANYGYTF. In nucleotides, the CDR3 is TGTGCCTGGATGGAGTCGGGCGCTAACTATGGCTACACCTTC.

V and J are TRBV30 and TRBJ2-3; 10 nucleotides agree with TRBD2. The germline V gene encodes CDR1 GTSNPN and CDR2 SVGIG (reference sequence). The length of the CDR3 is 14 residues. The ends lost 1 base at V and 11 bases at J; junction bases unmatched: 9. This chain's CDR3 is CAWSDGLSGGEQYF. CDR3 bases: TGTGCCTGGAGTGACGGGTTGAGCGGGGGGGAGCAGTATTTT.

The rearrangement links TRBV4-3 to TRBJ2-3; no definite D call. V was clipped by 3 bases and J by 2 bases, with 9 bases between them. Germline CDR1 reads LGHNA; CDR2 reads YSLEER. The CDR3 totals 14 residues. The CDR3 protein is CASSHDGITDTQYF. DNA of the CDR3: TGCGCCAGCAGCCACGACGGAATCACAGATACGCAGTATTTT.